The 10 T cell receptor beta chains below all came from one sample that was sequenced in a study of T cell changes during pregnancy in multiple sclerosis. The repertoire was sequenced with immunoSEQ multiplex PCR; TCRdb's copy has only in-frame clones and lacks some. The sample lists over 80,000 clones, approximately 90% occurring once. The starting material was peripheral blood, obtained in the second trimester of pregnancy. These receptor sequences come from a female donor in good health, enrolled as a control in a pregnancy study.

CDR3: CASRKIAGQGSSEQYF. CDR3 sequence (DNA): TGTGCCAGTAGGAAGATCGCGGGACAGGGATCGTCCGAGCAGTACTTC. The V call is TRBV19, the J call TRBJ2-7; 9 positions agree with TRBD1. From germline, CDR1 is LNHDA and CDR2 SQIVND (reference sequence). The J segment lost 6 bases and the V segment lost 6 bases, leaving 15 bases of the junction unmatched. The CDR3 totals 16 residues.

On this clone: Germline and junction disagree at one end, which may indicate a read error. The V call is TRBV4-2, the J call TRBJ1-2; 11 nucleotides line up with TRBD1. CDR3 length: 14 amino acids. Germline V gene sequence: CDR1 LGHNA, CDR2 YNFKEQ. CDR3 residues: CASSQADRGQGYTF. In DNA, the CDR3 is TGTGCCAGCAGTCAAGCGGACAGGGGGCAGGGCTACACCTTC.

This clone was seen just once. The chain recombines TRBV7-9 with TRBJ1-2; 11 nucleotides match TRBD1. The V gene's germline CDR1 is SEHNR and CDR2 FQNEAQ (reference sequence). The V gene end was trimmed by 5 bases and the J gene end by 1 base; junction bases not matched to a gene: 6. This CDR3 region has 16 residues. This chain's CDR3 is CASSHTDRGRNYGYTF. CDR3 nucleotide sequence: TGTGCCAGCAGCCACACGGACAGGGGGCGTAACTATGGCTACACCTTC.

J is TRBJ2-4 and V is TRBV7-2; 13 bases are a match to TRBD2. This CDR3 has 15 amino acids. CDR1 and CDR2 (germline): SGHTA, FQGNSA. The J segment lost 5 bases and the V segment lost 2 bases, leaving 0 bases of the junction unmatched. The chain's CDR3 is CASSLTSGRENIQYF. The CDR3 nucleotides are TGTGCCAGCAGCTTAACTAGCGGGAGGGAAAACATTCAGTACTTC.

V usage is TRBV30 and J usage is TRBJ1-5, with 7 positions matching TRBD1. This CDR3 is built from 17 residues. The trim removed 2 bases at V and 4 bases at J, leaving 14 bases unmatched. CDR1 and CDR2 from the germline V gene are GTSNPN and SVGIG (reference sequence). This CDR3 reads CAWSQGVYRGRNQPQHF. CDR3 nucleotides: TGTGCCTGGAGTCAGGGGGTTTACAGGGGTAGGAATCAGCCCCAGCATTTT. Full variable domain (outside the CDR3, taken from reference TRBV30 and TRBJ1-5): SQTIHQWPATLVQPVGSPLSLECTVEGTSNPNLYWYRQAAGRGLQLLFYSVGIGQISSEVPQNLSASRPQDRQFILSSKKLLLSDSGFYLCAWSQGVYRGRNQPQHFGDGTRLSIL.

Comments on this clone: The same CDR3 also results from other DNA sequences found in this sample. The rearrangement joins TRBV5-1 to TRBJ2-7, with 11 bases matching TRBD1. The germline V gene has CDR1 SGHRS and CDR2 YFSETQ. The CDR3 has 14 amino acids. Trimming removed 4 bases from V and 2 bases from J; junction bases left unmatched: 2. CDR3 sequence: CASSQGQGAYEQYF. In DNA, the CDR3 is TGCGCCAGCAGCCAGGGACAGGGGGCCTACGAGCAGTACTTC.

The gene calls are TRBV6-1 and TRBJ1-4; 8 nucleotides match TRBD1. This CDR3 has 15 amino acids. The V gene's germline CDR1 is MNHNS and CDR2 SASEGT. J lost 3 bases, V lost 4 bases, and 4 bases had no gene match. The CDR3 nucleotides are TGTGCCAGCAGTGTGGACAGGGCTGCTAATGAAAAACTGTTTTTT. This codes for CASSVDRAANEKLFF.

The V call is TRBV10-1, the J call TRBJ2-2; 9 positions match TRBD2. The germline CDR1 and CDR2 sequences are WNHNN and SYGVQD (reference sequence). The trim removed 10 bases at V and 7 bases at J, leaving 13 bases unmatched. This CDR3 is built from 15 residues. CDR3 bases: TGCGCCACCTCTTATAGCGGGAGCGATGTCGGGGAGCTGTTTTTT. Translated, it gives CATSYSGSDVGELFF.

A single count supports this clone. J is TRBJ1-3 and V is TRBV5-4, with 8 bases matching TRBD1. Germline trimming cut 5 bases from V and 1 base from J; bases unmatched to any gene: 14. CDR3 length: 18 residues. CDR1 and CDR2 (germline): SGHNT, YYREEE (reference sequence). In nucleotides, the CDR3 is TGTGCCAGCAGTAGAGGACAGGGAATAGATAGGTCTGGAAACACCATATATTTT. It specifies CASSRGQGIDRSGNTIYF.

The V gene is TRBV18, the J gene TRBJ1-5; tentatively, D is TRBD1 (6 bases). This CDR3 comprises 14 residues. Trimming pared 2 bases from V and 8 bases from J, leaving 13 bases between. Germline CDR1 and CDR2: KGHSH and LQKENI. The CDR3 here is CASSPGQPPEPQHF. In nucleotides, the CDR3 is TGTGCCAGCTCACCAGGACAGCCCCCTGAGCCCCAGCATTTT.